This TCR beta chain was recorded in a study of blood T cell repertoires in COVID-19. Here immunoSEQ multiplex PCR was the method, and the copy in TCRdb shows in-frame clones only, minus some. The table lists 250,000 to 350,000 clones, around 83% of them singletons, with roughly 1.3% in the top ten. Comments on this clone: Different DNA sequences within this sample yield the same CDR3.

The CDR3 loop spans 14 amino acids. Germline CDR1 SEHNR, CDR2 FQNEAQ (reference sequence). The ends were cut back, 4 bases at V and 5 bases at J, with 11 bases in the middle. The specimen was peripheral blood. This receptor was obtained from a woman between 50 and 59 years old with acute or convalescent COVID-19. This chain links TRBV7-9 with TRBJ1-4, with a tentative D call TRBD1 (6 bases). The CDR3 coding sequence is TGTGCCAGCAGCTCAACAGGGTTCAATGAAAAACTGTTTTTT. Translation: CASSSTGFNEKLFF.